This record looks at one T cell receptor beta chain sequence and its context. Some clones are missing from TCRdb's copy, which holds only in-frame ones; the method was immunoSEQ multiplex PCR. The sample lists under 150,000 clones; about 90% were seen once. Trimming removed 6 bases from V and 8 bases from J, with 13 bases in between. The germline V gene encodes CDR1 MNHEY and CDR2 SVGAGI. The length of the CDR3 is 13 residues. This entry is derived from a study of T cells after somatic rescue of genetic block. Input material: peripheral blood mononuclear cells (PBMCs). V gene TRBV6-5 combines with J gene TRBJ1-4, with unresolved D. This TCR was sampled from a woman between 18 and 29 years old. In nucleotides, the CDR3 is TGTGCCAGCAGCTCTACGGACGAAGAAAAACTGTTTTTT. Residues: CASSSTDEEKLFF.